Each of the 7 T cell receptor beta chains below was sequenced from the same sample in a study of T cell responses to AZD1222 COVID-19 vaccine. The table came from immunoSEQ multiplex PCR; TCRdb's copy has only in-frame clones and leaves some out. In the table there are some 96,000 clones, nearly 95% of which are singletons. The specimen was peripheral blood, collected on day 0 of AZD1222 vaccination. The receptors were sampled from an adult in good health.

This clone was seen only once. The chain has TRBV5-1 and TRBJ2-7; possible D gene TRBD2, 5 bases. The CDR3 spans 15 residues. The germline V gene has CDR1 SGHRS and CDR2 YFSETQ. Between the trimmed V and J ends, which lost 4 bases and 3 bases, there was a span of 17 bases. CDR3 region: CASSQRVGVGYEQYF. The CDR3 nucleotides are TGCGCCAGCAGCCAGAGGGTTGGAGTCGGCTACGAGCAGTACTTC.

This chain uses TRBV14 with TRBJ2-1; weak D call: TRBD2 (6 bases). Trimming left V 4 bases short and J 1 base short, with 20 bases between. The CDR3 sequence is 18 residues long. Germline V gene sequence: CDR1 SGHDN, CDR2 FVKESK. The CDR3 here is CASSPTASWGDSYNEQFF. Here the CDR3 DNA reads TGTGCCAGCAGCCCAACTGCGTCGTGGGGGGATTCCTACAATGAGCAGTTCTTC.

The chain's CDR3 is CASSIQVNTEAFF. CDR3 DNA: TGTGCCAGTAGTATACAGGTTAACACTGAAGCTTTCTTT. V gene TRBV19 combines with J gene TRBJ1-1; D is unresolved. V lost 2 bases and J lost 2, with 6 bases in between. In germline, CDR1 is LNHDA, CDR2 SQIVND (reference sequence). The CDR3 totals 13 residues.

The CDR3 spells CASSFEGAYEQYF. The CDR3 bases are TGTGCCAGCAGCTTCGAAGGGGCCTACGAGCAGTACTTC. The chain couples TRBV5-5 to TRBJ2-7; maybe TRBD1 (5 bases). CDR3 size: 13 residues. Trimming took off 2 bases at V and 2 bases at J, with 8 bases between the two ends. CDR1 is SGHKS, CDR2 YYEKEE, per germline (reference sequence).

The rearrangement uses TRBV3-1 (or the pseudogene TRBV3-2) and TRBJ2-5; possibly TRBD2 for D (5 bases). This CDR3 contains 13 residues. Germline V lookup: CDR1 LGHDT, CDR2 YNNKEL (reference sequence). Trimming stripped 0 bases from V and 11 bases from J, with 13 bases between. The DNA for the CDR3 is TGTGCCAGCAGCCAAGATCGAGGGCGGCCACAGTACTTC. Its translation is CASSQDRGRPQYF.

This clone was detected only a few times. V gene TRBV4-2 combines with J gene TRBJ2-2; 10 bases are a match to TRBD2. The trim removed 2 bases at V and 0 bases at J, leaving 9 bases unmatched. The germline V gene encodes CDR1 LGHNA and CDR2 YNFKEQ. This CDR3 is 19 amino acids long. CDR3 nucleotide sequence: TGTGCCAGCAGCCAATTAGCGGGAGGCTCAACCCCGAACACCGGGGAGCTGTTTTTT. It yields the protein CASSQLAGGSTPNTGELFF.

Only one count was recorded for this clone. The chain has TRBV29-1 and TRBJ1-6; possible D gene TRBD1, 5 bases. CDR1 SQVTM and CDR2 ANQGSEA come from the germline V gene. Trimming pared 7 bases from V and 0 bases from J, leaving 13 bases between. This CDR3 has 15 residues. The DNA for the CDR3 is TGCAGCGGGCCTAACAGGAGCTCCTATAATTCACCCCTCCACTTT. Its protein product is CSGPNRSSYNSPLHF.